This passage covers 17 T cell receptor beta chains from one sample sequenced in a study of TIL therapy for anti-PD-1-resistant metastatic lung cancer (dated by TCRdb to about 2021). The time point label for this specimen denotes: pre-treatment sample, taken before nivolumab and TIL therapy. Baseline tumor samples were excised metastases, mostly pleural nodules or supraclavicular lymph nodes, from the same resection used to grow TIL. Using bias-controlled multiplex PCR with the immunoSEQ v3 hsTCRB kit, the TCR beta CDR3 regions were amplified from genomic DNA. Sourced from immuneACCESS, this table was stored by TCRdb with only in-frame sequences that have V and J called. A share of the clones is absent; for the studies checked, an unresolved V gene accounts for under half, and the remainder has no known explanation. Across this sample there are 7,000 to 9,000 clones, with less than 85% seen only once. The ten top clones hold around 7.3% of the sample.

The sample was tumor tissue, taken at baseline. The origin of the receptors is a person aged 25 to 85 with non-small cell lung cancer.

The rearrangement uses TRBV29-1 and TRBJ2-5; D is ambiguous. Trimming pared 4 bases from V and 2 bases from J, leaving 2 bases between. The CDR3 consists of 10 residues. From germline, CDR1 is SQVTM and CDR2 ANQGSEA. The DNA of the CDR3 is TGCAGCGTTGCACAAGAGACCCAGTACTTC. Translated: CSVAQETQYF.

The rearrangement uses TRBV9 and TRBJ2-2; D may be TRBD2 (6 bases). The germline V gene has CDR1 SGDLS and CDR2 YYNGEE. Trimming removed 7 bases at V and 7 bases at J, with 17 bases between. There are 14 residues in the CDR3. CDR3 protein: CASEGSSGFGELFF. The CDR3 DNA follows: TGTGCCAGCGAGGGGTCAAGCGGGTTCGGGGAGCTGTTTTTT.

The genes are TRBV7-3 and TRBJ1-1, with a possible D match to TRBD1 (5 bases). The length of the CDR3 is 16 residues. Per the germline V gene, CDR1 is SGHTA and CDR2 is FQGTGA. The V end was cut by 3 bases, the J end by 6 bases, with 20 bases between. In DNA, the CDR3 is TGTGCCAGCAGCTTCCCAGGGCCAGGGAGGTTCTCTGAAGCTTTCTTT. Its translation is CASSFPGPGRFSEAFF.

V gene TRBV6-1 combines with J gene TRBJ2-7, with D tentatively TRBD1 (6 bases). The germline V gene encodes CDR1 MNHNS and CDR2 SASEGT. This CDR3 comprises 15 residues. Trimming stripped 3 bases from V and 0 bases from J, with 12 bases between. This CDR3 is CASSDGTTFSYEQYF. Here the CDR3 DNA reads TGTGCCAGCAGTGACGGGACAACCTTCTCCTACGAGCAGTACTTC.

This chain links TRBV6-1 with TRBJ2-7, with TRBD2 identical over 11 bases. Per the germline V gene, CDR1 is MNHNS and CDR2 is SASEGT. With 7 bases clipped from V and 2 bases from J, the junction kept 7 bases outside the gene matches. There are 15 residues in the CDR3. The CDR3 sequence is CASTMGTSGTYEQYF. The CDR3 bases are TGTGCCAGCACCATGGGGACTAGCGGAACCTACGAGCAGTACTTC.

Comment on this clone: This may stem from a read error, because a much larger clone lies one nucleotide away. The genes are TRBV5-4 and TRBJ1-6; D may be TRBD1 (5 bases). Looked up from germline, CDR1 is SGHNT and CDR2 is YYREEE (reference sequence). The CDR3 length is 16 residues. The CDR3 sequence: CASSLGAGLNNSPPHF. The CDR3 DNA sequence: TGTGCCAGCAGCTTGGGGGCAGGGCTGAATAATTCACCCCCCCACTTT.

The chain is built from TRBV30 and TRBJ1-6; unclear D gene. Germline V gene data show CDR1 as GTSNPN and CDR2 as SVGIG (reference sequence). Trimming removed 5 bases at V and 5 bases at J, with 10 bases between. This CDR3 is 13 amino acids long. CDR3 DNA: TGTGCCTGGGTTCAGGCAAATAATTCACCCCTCCACTTT. Its protein product is CAWVQANNSPLHF.

J is TRBJ1-4 and V is TRBV19; 8 bases match TRBD1. V lost 6 bases to trimming and J lost 7 bases; unmatched junction nucleotides: 7. Per germline, CDR1 LNHDA and CDR2 SQIVND (reference sequence). CDR3 length: 14 amino acids. CDR3: CASRRQGASEKLFF. CDR3 DNA sequence: TGTGCCAGTAGAAGGCAGGGGGCTTCTGAAAAACTGTTTTTT.

This clone turned up a few times. J is TRBJ2-7 and V is TRBV5-5; 8 bases align to TRBD1. This CDR3 is built from 16 residues. Germline V CDR1 and CDR2: SGHKS, YYEKEE (reference sequence). V lost 4 bases, J lost 1 base, and 10 bases stayed unmatched. This CDR3 is CASSPAGTGSSYEQYF. DNA for the CDR3: TGTGCCAGCAGCCCCGCGGGGACAGGCAGTTCCTACGAGCAGTACTTC.

The sample holds a few counts of this clone. The genes are TRBV19 and TRBJ2-7; D may be TRBD2 (6 bases). The CDR3 extends over 15 amino acids. The germline CDR1 and CDR2 sequences are LNHDA and SQIVND (reference sequence). The ends were cut back, 3 bases at V and 0 bases at J, with 12 bases in the middle. In DNA form, the CDR3 reads TGTGCCAGTAGTATTTCGCGCGGGAACTCCTACGAGCAGTACTTC. Translation gives CASSISRGNSYEQYF.

The sample holds a few counts of this clone. The V call is TRBV7-5, the J call TRBJ1-1. TRBV7-5 is a pseudogene. This CDR3 is 12 amino acids long. The CDR3 bases are TGTGCCAGCAGCTCCCTTGGTACTGAAGCTTTCTTT. It specifies CASSSLGTEAFF.

V gene TRBV18 combines with J gene TRBJ1-1; D uncertain. The CDR3 runs 15 residues. Germline values: CDR1 KGHSH, CDR2 LQKENI. V shed 0 bases and J shed 1 base, with 9 bases lying between them. The CDR3 here is CASSPPSRKNTEAFF. The CDR3, as DNA: TGTGCCAGCTCACCACCGTCCAGGAAGAACACTGAAGCTTTCTTT.

V usage is TRBV19 and J usage is TRBJ1-5; 8 positions agree with TRBD1. Trimming cost V 4 bases and J 0 bases; bases outside gene matches: 2. The CDR3 totals 15 residues. Germline V lookup: CDR1 LNHDA, CDR2 SQIVND (reference sequence). The CDR3 sequence is CASSTGQGSNQPQHF. The CDR3 coding sequence is TGTGCCAGTAGTACCGGACAGGGTAGCAATCAGCCCCAGCATTTT.

The chain links TRBV27 to TRBJ2-2; maybe TRBD2 (5 bases). Germline CDR1 MNHEY, CDR2 SMNVEV (reference sequence). The length of the CDR3 is 14 residues. V was clipped by 3 bases and J by 5 bases, with 10 bases between them. CDR3 bases: TGTGCCAGCAGTTTGGAGGCGAGAACCGGGGAGCTGTTTTTT. As protein: CASSLEARTGELFF.

The CDR3 sequence is CASSEQASLGEKLFF. The CDR3 bases are TGTGCCAGCAGTGAACAGGCCAGTTTAGGAGAAAAACTGTTTTTT. This sequence joins TRBV25-1 and TRBJ1-4; no clear D. Trimming took off 2 bases at V and 8 bases at J, with 15 bases between the two ends. Germline-derived CDR1 and CDR2 are MGHDK and SYGVNS. The CDR3 contains 15 residues.

V and J are TRBV28 and TRBJ2-1, with a possible D match to TRBD2 (5 bases). V shed 3 bases and J shed 12 bases, with 9 bases lying between them. The V gene's germline CDR1 is MDHEN and CDR2 SYDVKM. This CDR3 is built from 11 residues. The CDR3 loop reads CASSLRLRQFF. CDR3 coding DNA: TGTGCCAGCAGTTTGAGACTAAGGCAGTTCTTC.

The chain is built from TRBV28 and TRBJ2-4; 8 bases are shared with TRBD2. Germline V gives CDR1 MDHEN, CDR2 SYDVKM. With V trimmed by 7 bases and J by 4 bases, 21 bases remained unmatched. The CDR3 contains 19 residues. CDR3 in amino acids: CASTSFLGSSGSIKNIQYF. The CDR3 bases are TGTGCCAGCACCTCTTTTTTGGGTAGCAGCGGGAGTATTAAAAACATTCAGTACTTC.